These 18 T cell receptor beta chains originate from one sample sequenced in a study of shared clonotypes between healthy human individuals. Generated by immunoSEQ multiplex PCR, the TCRdb table keeps only in-frame clones and is missing some. The sample has 500,000 to 700,000 clones; roughly 95% are singletons. CD45RO negativity and positive selection for CCR7 defined naive CD8 cells, a population that excluded terminally differentiated effector memory CD45RA+ cells. Sequencing was performed on naive CD8+ T cells sorted from blood. These receptors came from a woman in her twenties or thirties in good health.

This chain uses TRBV6-1 with TRBJ2-7; D gene uncertain. V was pared by 3 bases and J by 0 bases, with 6 bases between. The germline V gene encodes CDR1 MNHNS and CDR2 SASEGT. CDR3 size: 13 residues. DNA of the CDR3: TGTGCCAGCAGTGACATCACCTCCTACGAGCAGTACTTC. Translated: CASSDITSYEQYF.

The J gene is TRBJ2-1, the V gene TRBV7-8; 13 nucleotides agree with TRBD2. The CDR3 has 20 residues. The germline CDR1 and CDR2 sequences are SGHVS and FQNEAQ. V gave up 5 bases and J gave up 6 bases; unmatched junction bases: 19. As DNA, the CDR3 is TGTGCCAGCAGCGTAGGACTAGCGGGAGTGGTAAGAGTTGTTGGCAATGAGCAGTTCTTC. Residues: CASSVGLAGVVRVVGNEQFF. Looking up the rest from reference TRBV7-8 and TRBJ2-1 gives the full variable domain: GAGVSQSPRYKVAKRGQDVALRCDPISGHVSLFWYQQALGQGPEFLTYFQNEAQLDKSGLPSDRFFAERPEGSVSTLKIQRTQQEDSAVYLCASSVGLAGVVRVVGNEQFFGPGTRLTVL.

The chain has TRBV29-1 and TRBJ2-7, with D perhaps matching TRBD2 (5 bases). V dropped 2 bases and J dropped 5 bases, with 16 bases sitting between them. The CDR3 is 14 residues long. Germline V gives CDR1 SQVTM, CDR2 ANQGSEA. CDR3 sequence reads: CSVERPGKNHEQYF. DNA for the CDR3: TGCAGCGTTGAAAGGCCCGGGAAAAACCACGAGCAGTACTTC.

The gene calls are TRBV29-1 and TRBJ1-2; tentatively, D is TRBD1 (5 bases). Germline loops: CDR1 SQVTM, CDR2 ANQGSEA. Between the trimmed V and J ends, which lost 7 bases and 4 bases, there was a span of 13 bases. This CDR3 spans 12 amino acids. This chain's CDR3 is CSAGGVTYGYTF. The DNA of the CDR3 is TGCAGCGCCGGAGGGGTGACCTATGGCTACACCTTC. Full variable domain (missing parts from reference TRBV29-1 and TRBJ1-2): SAVISQKPSRDICQRGTSLTIQCQVDSQVTMMFWYRQQPGQSLTLIATANQGSEATYESGFVIDKFPISRPNLTFSTLTVSNMSPEDSSIYLCSAGGVTYGYTFGSGTRLTVV.

This chain joins TRBV4-1 and TRBJ2-2; the D call may be TRBD1 or TRBD2 (5 bases each). Germline assignment: CDR1 MGHRA and CDR2 YSYEKL. Trimming stripped 1 base from V and 1 base from J, with 7 bases between. The CDR3 runs 15 residues. DNA for the CDR3: TGCGCCAGCAGCCAAGGGGGGTTGAACACCGGGGAGCTGTTTTTT. This encodes CASSQGGLNTGELFF.

CDR3: CASSLDPASYNEQFF. CDR3 in DNA: TGTGCCAGCAGCCTCGATCCGGCTTCATACAATGAGCAGTTCTTC. The chain recombines TRBV7-8 with TRBJ2-1; D is uncertain. The CDR3 has 15 residues. V lost 5 bases to trimming and J lost 4 bases, with 15 bases between them. In germline, CDR1 is SGHVS, CDR2 FQNEAQ.

This chain links TRBV28 with TRBJ2-7; tentatively, D is TRBD1 (6 bases). CDR1 is MDHEN and CDR2 is SYDVKM in the germline V gene. The CDR3 covers 14 residues. Trimming removed 4 bases at V and 3 bases at J, with 13 bases between. The CDR3 DNA is TGTGCCAGCAGTTGGCAGCTACAGGGCTACGAGCAGTACTTC. It yields the protein CASSWQLQGYEQYF. Looking up the rest from reference TRBV28 and TRBJ2-7 gives the full variable domain: DVKVTQSSRYLVKRTGEKVFLECVQDMDHENMFWYRQDPGLGLRLIYFSYDVKMKEKGDIPEGYSVSREKKERFSLILESASTNQTSMYLCASSWQLQGYEQYFGPGTRLTVT.

As to this clone: Being one base from a much bigger clone, this may be a read error. Other DNA sequences of this sample code for an identical CDR3. The chain employs TRBV4-2 and TRBJ1-1; D unclear. V shed 5 bases and J shed 3 bases, with 7 bases lying between them. The CDR3 consists of 12 residues. Germline values: CDR1 LGHNA, CDR2 YNFKEQ. CDR3: CASSLVDTEAFF. Here the CDR3 DNA reads TGTGCCAGCAGCTTGGTGGACACTGAAGCTTTCTTT.

V is TRBV5-4 and J is TRBJ2-1; 14 bases are a match to TRBD2. Germline V gives CDR1 SGHNT, CDR2 YYREEE (reference sequence). The CDR3 loop spans 15 amino acids. With V trimmed by 4 bases and J by 10 bases, 7 bases remained unmatched. CDR3 DNA sequence: TGTGCCAGCAGCCTGGGACTAGCGGGAGATGGGGAGCAGTTCTTC. It translates to CASSLGLAGDGEQFF.

The chain is built from TRBV29-1 and TRBJ2-7; 7 bases match TRBD2. V gave up 6 bases and J gave up 4 bases; unmatched junction bases: 12. Germline CDR1 and CDR2: SQVTM and ANQGSEA. The CDR3 runs to 14 residues. The CDR3 sequence is CSVLLGTTLYEQYF. CDR3 sequence (DNA): TGCAGCGTCCTGCTGGGGACTACATTGTACGAGCAGTACTTC.

The chain has TRBV13 and TRBJ2-1; perhaps D is TRBD1 or TRBD2 (5 bases each). Germline loops: CDR1 PRHDT, CDR2 FYEKMQ (reference sequence). The V end lost 2 bases, the J end lost 3 bases, and 11 bases lay between the germline ends. The CDR3 covers 15 residues. The CDR3 protein is CASSLKGEIYNEQFF. The CDR3 DNA reads TGTGCCAGCAGCTTAAAAGGGGAGATCTACAATGAGCAGTTCTTC.

The chain combines TRBV11-2 with TRBJ2-1; perhaps TRBD2 as D (6 bases). Per germline, CDR1 SGHAT and CDR2 FQNNGV. CDR3 length: 14 amino acids. The germline V and J ends were trimmed by 1 base and 8 bases, with 12 bases remaining between them. CDR3 coding DNA: TGTGCCAGCAGCTTAGGTACGGGGGTCTATGAGCAGTTCTTC. Residues: CASSLGTGVYEQFF.

The DNA for the CDR3 is TGTGCCAGCCCCGGGCCCCCTCACGAGCAGTACTTC. This codes for CASPGPPHEQYF. The V call is TRBV7-8, the J call TRBJ2-7; no firm D call. Looked up from germline, CDR1 is SGHVS and CDR2 is FQNEAQ. Trimming removed 8 bases at V and 5 bases at J, with 13 bases between. This CDR3 is 12 amino acids long.

The rearrangement joins TRBV28 to TRBJ2-7; D may be TRBD1 (6 bases). Germline loops: CDR1 MDHEN, CDR2 SYDVKM. This CDR3 region has 13 residues. V dropped 3 bases and J dropped 5 bases, with 11 bases sitting between them. CDR3 nucleotide sequence: TGTGCCAGCAGTTTTCTGGGGGCGAACGAGCAGTACTTC. Protein sequence: CASSFLGANEQYF.

The chain recombines TRBV7-6 with TRBJ1-1, with 7 nucleotides matching TRBD1. Unmatched junction bases numbered 6, after V lost 5 bases and J lost 6 bases. The germline V gene has CDR1 SGHVS and CDR2 FNYEAQ. The CDR3 sequence is 13 residues long. CDR3 in DNA: TGTGCCAGCAGCGAATACAGGGGAGCTGAAGCTTTCTTT. Its protein is CASSEYRGAEAFF.

The genes are TRBV7-9 and TRBJ2-7; TRBD2 might be the D (5 bases). The CDR3 has 15 residues. Looked up from germline, CDR1 is SEHNR and CDR2 is FQNEAQ (reference sequence). Trimming took off 5 bases at V and 1 base at J, with 15 bases between the two ends. The CDR3: CASSSGATSSYEQYF. The CDR3 coding sequence is TGTGCCAGCAGCAGCGGAGCCACCTCTTCCTACGAGCAGTACTTC.

In the case of this clone: Other DNA variants within this sample encode the same CDR3. This chain links TRBV5-6 with TRBJ2-7, with D possibly being TRBD2 (6 bases). The V end lost 0 bases, the J end lost 3 bases, and 10 bases lay between the germline ends. Germline assignment: CDR1 SGHDT and CDR2 YYEEEE. The CDR3 covers 14 residues. The CDR3 sequence is CASSLDVRGYEQYF. DNA for the CDR3: TGTGCCAGCAGCTTGGATGTGCGGGGCTACGAGCAGTACTTC.

The V gene is TRBV9, the J gene TRBJ2-5; D assignment may be TRBD1 or TRBD2 (5 bases each). Between the trimmed V and J ends, which lost 0 bases and 5 bases, there was a span of 11 bases. Looked up from germline, CDR1 is SGDLS and CDR2 is YYNGEE. The CDR3 extends over 14 amino acids. CDR3 DNA: TGTGCCAGCAGCGTAGACGGGACGGTGGAGACCCAGTACTTC. Translating it yields CASSVDGTVETQYF.